This T cell receptor (beta chain) originates from a study of shared clonotypes between healthy human individuals. Whole-study findings and limits: What limited the represented genetic and exposure-history diversity was the small number of donors.

Germline CDR1 and CDR2: LNHNV and YYDKDF (reference sequence). The CDR3 runs 16 residues. Trimming took off 1 base at V and 0 bases at J, with 13 bases between the two ends. Source study methods: Filtering differed, since immunoSEQ gave only junction sequences and no quality scores. Sequencing was performed with immunoSEQ multiplex PCR; in TCRdb, only in-frame clones are kept and a portion is missing. That table is the source of V, J and clone size, and D and trimming were worked out from the DNA. Among 450,000 to 700,000 clones listed, nearly 97% were seen once. This clone appeared a single time. Its antigen is currently unknown. CD8 cells regarded as naive lacked CD45RO, were positively chosen for CCR7, and omitted terminally differentiated effector memory CD45RA+ cells.

This sequence was found in a woman between 25 and 40 years old in good health. V usage is TRBV15 and J usage is TRBJ2-7; D is unresolved. Specimen: naive CD8+ T cells sorted from blood. The CDR3 protein is CATSRGVAVLSYEQYF. The CDR3 bases are TGTGCCACCAGCAGAGGAGTGGCGGTGCTCTCCTACGAGCAGTACTTC.